The 3 T cell receptor beta chains below come from one sample, sequenced in a study of control samples from healthy donors and cancer patients. Only in-frame clones appear in the TCRdb table, and some are missing; sequencing was by immunoSEQ multiplex PCR. The table includes 140,000 or so clones, just under 95% detected once. The source material was PBMCs. The receptors were gathered from a man between 60 and 75 years old with colorectal cancer.

The V gene is TRBV10-1, the J gene TRBJ1-1; no clear D gene. The V end was cut by 6 bases, the J end by 8 bases, with 19 bases between. Germline CDR1 WNHNN, CDR2 SYGVQD (reference sequence). The CDR3 has 14 residues. In DNA form, the CDR3 reads TGCGCCAGCAGCGATGCCATCTTCTGTGGGGAAGCTTTCTTT. It is translated as CASSDAIFCGEAFF.

This clone appeared once. The chain carries TRBV19 and TRBJ1-5; D is undetermined. The CDR3 spans 13 residues. The germline V and J ends were trimmed by 5 bases and 0 bases, with 5 bases remaining between them. Germline CDR1 is LNHDA and CDR2 is SQIVND (reference sequence). This CDR3 reads CASSFDSNQPQHF. CDR3 nucleotide sequence: TGTGCCAGTAGTTTTGATAGCAATCAGCCCCAGCATTTT.

The J gene is TRBJ2-4, the V gene TRBV3-1 (or the pseudogene TRBV3-2); weak D call: TRBD1 (5 bases). Between the trimmed V and J ends, which lost 0 bases and 0 bases, there was a span of 12 bases. CDR1 is LGHDT and CDR2 is YNNKEL in the germline V gene (reference sequence). There are 17 residues in the CDR3. For the CDR3, the DNA is TGTGCCAGCAGCCAAGACCCAGGGCAGCTAGCCAAAAACATTCAGTACTTC. This gives the protein CASSQDPGQLAKNIQYF.